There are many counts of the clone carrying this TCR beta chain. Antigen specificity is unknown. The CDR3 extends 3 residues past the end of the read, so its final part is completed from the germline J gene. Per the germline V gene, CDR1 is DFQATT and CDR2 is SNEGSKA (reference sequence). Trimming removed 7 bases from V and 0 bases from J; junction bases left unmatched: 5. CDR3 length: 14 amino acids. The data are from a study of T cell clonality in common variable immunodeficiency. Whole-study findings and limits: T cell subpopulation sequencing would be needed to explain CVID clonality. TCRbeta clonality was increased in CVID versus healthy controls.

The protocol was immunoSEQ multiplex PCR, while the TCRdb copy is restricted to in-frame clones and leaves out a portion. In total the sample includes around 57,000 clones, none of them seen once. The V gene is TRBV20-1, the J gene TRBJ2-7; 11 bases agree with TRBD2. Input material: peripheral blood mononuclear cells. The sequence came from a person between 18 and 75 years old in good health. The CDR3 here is CSVGLAGSSYEQYF. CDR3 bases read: TGCAGTGTAGGACTAGCGGGCAGCTCCTACGAG.